Following are 22 T cell receptor beta chains from one sample sequenced in a study of blood T cell repertoires in COVID-19 (dated by TCRdb to 2020 to 2022). Library preparation was by the immunoSEQ multiplex PCR assay. The table comes from immuneACCESS by way of TCRdb, which keeps in-frame sequences with V and J called. Part of the clones is missing from these tables; in studies checked, under half for an unresolved V gene and the rest for unknown reasons. This sample holds more than 300,000 clones; 75% to 90% were observed only once. Of the sample, roughly 5.1% falls within the top ten clones. Input material: PBMCs or T cells enriched from blood (not recorded which). These receptors all come from a woman aged 45 to 65 who had recovered from COVID-19.

The rearrangement joins TRBV7-2 to TRBJ1-4; 7 bases agree with TRBD1. With V trimmed by 1 base and J by 0 bases, 5 bases remained unmatched. This CDR3 contains 17 residues. Germline values: CDR1 SGHTA, CDR2 FQGNSA. The CDR3 DNA is TGTGCCAGCAGCTTAGGGACAGGACCTGCAACTAATGAAAAACTGTTTTTT. This codes for CASSLGTGPATNEKLFF.

The chain has TRBV5-4 and TRBJ1-1; TRBD1 agrees at 9 bases. V was pared by 4 bases and J by 6 bases, with 7 bases of the junction left unmatched. The CDR3 consists of 14 residues. CDR1 and CDR2 from the germline V gene are SGHNT and YYREEE (reference sequence). For the CDR3, the DNA is TGTGCCAGCAGCCCGGGAGGGACAGGGTCTGAAGCTTTCTTT. This gives the protein CASSPGGTGSEAFF.

CDR3 nucleotides: TGTGCCTCCAAGGGGCAGGACCCCAATGAGCAGTTCTTC. It is translated as CASKGQDPNEQFF. The chain uses TRBV19 and TRBJ2-1; possibly TRBD1 for D (5 bases). Germline CDR1 is LNHDA and CDR2 is SQIVND (reference sequence). The V end was cut by 11 bases, the J end by 6 bases, with 17 bases between. The CDR3 has 13 residues. The variable domain in full, with the rest retrieved from reference TRBV19 and TRBJ2-1, is DGGITQSPKYLFRKEGQNVTLSCEQNLNHDAMYWYRQDPGQGLRLIYYSQIVNDFQKGDIAEGYSVSREKKESFPLTVTSAQKNPTAFYLCASKGQDPNEQFFGPGTRLTVL.

The chain joins TRBV30 to TRBJ2-2; 9 bases line up with TRBD2. Losses at the gene ends were 0 bases for V and 6 bases for J; bases not matched to a gene: 5. This CDR3 has 15 amino acids. CDR1 and CDR2 (germline): GTSNPN, SVGIG (reference sequence). CDR3 sequence: CAWSVSGGPPGELFF. The CDR3 DNA sequence: TGTGCCTGGAGTGTAAGCGGGGGGCCCCCCGGGGAGCTGTTTTTT.

V usage is TRBV4-1 and J usage is TRBJ2-5; possible D gene TRBD2, 5 bases. Germline loops: CDR1 MGHRA, CDR2 YSYEKL. Deletions cut 1 base from V and 2 bases from J, with 11 bases between. The CDR3 length is 15 residues. In DNA form, the CDR3 reads TGCGCCAGCAGCCAAGTTGCCAGCGGTCAAGAGACCCAGTACTTC. This translates into CASSQVASGQETQYF.

This clone has a handful of counts. V is TRBV5-6 and J is TRBJ2-1; TRBD1 matches 8 bases. CDR3 length: 17 amino acids. J gave up 6 bases and V 0 bases, and 11 bases lay outside the gene matches. Germline loops: CDR1 SGHDT, CDR2 YYEEEE. The CDR3 loop reads CASSLGDRRLRPNEQFF. CDR3 nucleotides: TGTGCCAGCAGCTTGGGGGACAGGCGTCTGAGGCCCAATGAGCAGTTCTTC. The whole variable domain, remainder taken from reference TRBV5-6 and TRBJ2-1, is DAGVTQSPTHLIKTRGQQVTLRCSPKSGHDTVSWYQQALGQGPQFIFQYYEEEERQRGNFPDRFSGHQFPNYSSELNVNALLLGDSALYLCASSLGDRRLRPNEQFFGPGTRLTVL.

The V gene is TRBV5-5, the J gene TRBJ1-2; 9 bases line up with TRBD1. The CDR3 is made up of 10 amino acids. Looked up from germline, CDR1 is SGHKS and CDR2 is YYEKEE (reference sequence). This chain's CDR3 is CVQGQGGYTF. CDR3 DNA sequence: TGTGTCCAGGGACAGGGTGGCTACACCTTC.

The chain couples TRBV5-6 to TRBJ2-2; 9 bases align to TRBD1. The CDR3 is 16 residues long. The ends lost 4 bases at V and 7 bases at J; junction bases unmatched: 11. Per the germline V gene, CDR1 is SGHDT and CDR2 is YYEEEE. CDR3: CASSMAGTGKIGELFF. The CDR3 DNA sequence: TGTGCCAGCAGCATGGCCGGGACAGGGAAGATCGGGGAGCTGTTTTTT.

DNA for the CDR3: TGTGCCAGCAGTTTGCGGGACAGGGGCTACGAGCAGTACTTC. This encodes CASSLRDRGYEQYF. The rearrangement uses TRBV6-5 and TRBJ2-7; TRBD1 matches 10 bases. The CDR3 covers 14 residues. Germline lookup yields CDR1 MNHEY and CDR2 SVGAGI. V was clipped by 4 bases and J by 3 bases; unmatched bases: 3.

The V and J genes are TRBV19 and TRBJ2-1, with TRBD1 as a possible D gene (5 bases). Germline V gene data show CDR1 as LNHDA and CDR2 as SQIVND (reference sequence). The CDR3 is 15 amino acids. V lost 5 bases and J lost 4, with 15 bases in between. The CDR3 DNA sequence: TGTGCCAGTAGTCCAGCTAGGGGCCTATACAATGAGCAGTTCTTC. Protein sequence: CASSPARGLYNEQFF.

The J gene is TRBJ2-7, the V gene TRBV21-1; the DNA was not used to check the table's D call, TRBD2. TRBV21-1 is reported as a pseudogene. This CDR3 is built from 18 residues. The CDR3, as DNA: TGTGCCAGCAGCATTCGGGACACCGAACTAGCGGAGCAATACGAGCAGTACTTC. It translates to CASSIRDTELAEQYEQYF.

This clone was counted a single time. The rearrangement uses TRBV18 and TRBJ1-6, with a possible D match to TRBD1 (5 bases). Trimming shortened V by 5 bases and J by 3 bases, and 14 bases separated the two germline ends. The germline V gene has CDR1 KGHSH and CDR2 LQKENI. The CDR3 totals 16 residues. This CDR3 reads CASSENNRYYNSPLHF. Written as DNA, the CDR3 is TGTGCCAGCTCAGAAAACAACAGGTACTATAATTCACCCCTCCACTTT.

This clone was observed a single time. V and J are TRBV19 and TRBJ1-2, with 8 bases identical to TRBD1. Trimming at V came to 0 bases and at J to 8 bases, leaving 14 bases not matched to a gene. The germline CDR1 and CDR2 sequences are LNHDA and SQIVND (reference sequence). The CDR3 extends over 17 amino acids. The CDR3 reads CASSIEVDWQGARGYTF. The CDR3 region has the DNA TGTGCCAGTAGTATAGAAGTCGATTGGCAGGGGGCGCGCGGCTACACCTTC.

This chain joins TRBV2 and TRBJ2-6; D not resolved. Germline assignment: CDR1 SNHLY and CDR2 FYNNEI. The CDR3 totals 14 residues. V shed 6 bases and J shed 0 bases, with 6 bases lying between them. In DNA, the CDR3 is TGTGCCAGCAGGAGCAACTCTGGGGCCAACGTCCTGACTTTC. This translates into CASRSNSGANVLTF.

The V and J genes are TRBV14 and TRBJ1-1; perhaps TRBD1 as D (5 bases). V was cut by 0 bases and J by 11 bases, with 10 bases left in between. Germline V gene lookup returns CDR1 SGHDN and CDR2 FVKESK. This CDR3 is 12 amino acids long. CDR3 protein: CASSQELKGAFF. CDR3 coding DNA: TGTGCCAGCAGCCAAGAGCTCAAGGGGGCTTTCTTT.

The chain couples TRBV6-5 to TRBJ1-2; D is unresolved. CDR1 MNHEY and CDR2 SVGAGI come from the germline V gene. This CDR3 is built from 15 residues. V lost 7 bases, J lost 4 bases, and 19 bases lay in between. The DNA for the CDR3 is TGTGCCAGCAATCCCCTCCTCAAGCGGCGCTATGGCTACACCTTC. Translating gives CASNPLLKRRYGYTF.

CDR3 sequence: CASEVAGTTDTQYF. Here the CDR3 DNA reads TGTGCCAGCGAGGTAGCTGGAACCACAGATACGCAGTATTTT. V gene TRBV7-9 combines with J gene TRBJ2-3, with unresolved D. This CDR3 comprises 14 residues. Deletions cut 8 bases from V and 2 bases from J, with 14 bases between. Germline CDR1 is SEHNR and CDR2 is FQNEAQ (reference sequence).

This clone was observed at least ten times. The chain carries TRBV4-1 and TRBJ2-2, with D unresolved. Trimming removed 7 bases from V and 5 bases from J, with 11 bases in between. The CDR3 totals 13 residues. Per the germline V gene, CDR1 is MGHRA and CDR2 is YSYEKL. The CDR3 DNA follows: TGCGCCAGCACCAACTCGTGGACCGGGGAGCTGTTTTTT. Amino acid sequence: CASTNSWTGELFF.

This chain joins TRBV7-3 and TRBJ2-5; 12 nucleotides match TRBD2. Germline V lookup: CDR1 SGHTA, CDR2 FQGTGA. This CDR3 is built from 18 residues. V dropped 2 bases and J dropped 0; count of bases not matched to a gene: 7. CDR3 amino acids: CASSLGPLAGGYQETQYF. CDR3 bases: TGTGCCAGCAGCTTAGGGCCGCTAGCGGGGGGGTACCAAGAGACCCAGTACTTC.

The V gene is TRBV6-5, the J gene TRBJ1-2; weak D call: TRBD1 (5 bases). Germline CDR1 and CDR2: MNHEY and SVGAGI. The V gene lost 6 bases and the J gene lost 6 bases, with 11 bases spanning the gap. This CDR3 comprises 12 residues. CDR3 sequence reads: CASSTRGDGYTF. DNA of the CDR3: TGTGCCAGCAGCACCCGGGGGGATGGCTACACCTTC.

The rearrangement links TRBV13 to TRBJ2-7; D is uncertain. There are 12 residues in the CDR3. Germline loops: CDR1 PRHDT, CDR2 FYEKMQ (reference sequence). The germline V and J ends were trimmed by 5 bases and 5 bases, with 10 bases remaining between them. The CDR3 loop is CASSPGLDEQYF. CDR3 DNA: TGTGCCAGCAGCCCCGGGTTGGACGAGCAGTACTTC.

This clone was observed a handful of times. The chain employs TRBV28 and TRBJ1-2, with D hard to call. The CDR3 length is 14 residues. The germline CDR1 and CDR2 sequences are MDHEN and SYDVKM. The germline V and J ends were trimmed by 7 bases and 7 bases, with 19 bases remaining between them. The chain's CDR3 is CASKDALRARGYTF. The CDR3 bases are TGTGCCAGCAAAGATGCGTTGAGGGCTCGTGGCTACACCTTC.